These 2 T cell receptor beta chains came from one sample sequenced in a study of T cells in narcolepsy. Sequencing used immunoSEQ multiplex PCR; TCRdb keeps in-frame clones, though not all of them. There are 27,000 or so clones in the sample; about nine tenths occur only once, and roughly 1.1% lies in the top ten. Sequencing was performed on CD45RA- memory CD4+ T cells from PBMCs. The receptors come from a human donor with narcolepsy.

The chain employs TRBV29-1 and TRBJ1-3; D gene unclear. V was trimmed by 2 bases and J by 3 bases, leaving 2 bases between them. This CDR3 spans 11 amino acids. CDR1 SQVTM and CDR2 ANQGSEA come from the germline V gene. CDR3 DNA: TGCAGCGTTGAAATTGGAAACACCATATATTTT. It encodes CSVEIGNTIYF.

The chain is built from TRBV2 and TRBJ1-5; D is unresolved. V shed 6 bases and J shed 4 bases, with 19 bases lying between them. The germline V gene encodes CDR1 SNHLY and CDR2 FYNNEI. This CDR3 is built from 16 residues. CDR3 bases: TGTGCCAGCAGACCACAGCGCTTTATGGTAAATCAGCCCCAGCATTTT. Translation: CASRPQRFMVNQPQHF.